This TCR beta chain was captured in a study of Ad26.COV2.S vaccination and SARS-CoV-2 variants. In the study overall: Administration of Ad26.COV2.S was intramuscular, either once or twice 56 days apart.

CDR1 and CDR2 (germline): SGHNT, YENEEA. This CDR3 is built from 13 residues. The V gene lost 4 bases and the J gene lost 6 bases, with 10 bases spanning the gap. Assay used: immunoSEQ multiplex PCR; TCRdb lists only in-frame clones, some missing. The sample yields 300,000 to 350,000 clones, roughly 86% seen once. Worth noting for this clone: What it binds is not known.

The treatment denotes: some 20 received Ad26.COV2.S at low or high dose, single or two shots; several received placebo; per-sample allocation not given. The study sampled participants on day 63 after the first vaccine or placebo injection. Study observations and caveats: After vaccination, reports described spike-specific CD8+ and CD4+ T cell responses as showing substantial breadth. The study found similar non-spike TCR breadth in vaccine and placebo recipients.

This TCR was recovered from a person between 18 and 60 years old who received the Ad26.COV2.S COVID-19 vaccine or a placebo. The sequencing here drew on peripheral blood, taken in a trial of Ad26.COV2.S vaccine versus placebo. This chain links TRBV11-3 with TRBJ2-1; D is uncertain. The CDR3 DNA is TGTGCCAGCAGCTCCCAAGGGTTCAATGAGCAGTTCTTC. It yields the protein CASSSQGFNEQFF.